Listed below are T cell receptor beta chains from one sample, sequenced in a study of graft-versus-host responses after intestinal transplantation. TCRdb's table, derived via immunoSEQ multiplex PCR, lists solely in-frame clones and lacks some. The sample records some 150,000 clones, about nine tenths being singletons. What these receptors recognize is not known. Sequences were derived from unstimulated CD4+ T cells sorted from spleen or lymph node cells, sampled before intestinal transplant. The source is a human donor who received an intestinal transplant. Each CDR3 is given with its conserved first and last residue. D genes are given only for firm matches. Expanded clones are given a class, and other clones once, few, many or no size at all.

>NA|NA|TRBV19|TRBJ1-5
CASSMGQGGQPQHF
TGTGCCAGTAGTATGGGGCAGGGCGGGCAGCCCCAGCATTTT
>once|NA|TRBV28|TRBJ1-1
CASTGSNTEAFF
TGTGCCAGCACAGGGTCGAACACTGAAGCTTTCTTT
>NA|NA|TRBV28|TRBJ2-3
CASSLDSGASTQYF
TGTGCCAGCAGTTTAGACAGTGGGGCCTCTACGCAGTATTTT
>NA|NA|TRBV27|TRBJ2-2
CASGRGRGSLTGELFF
TGTGCCAGCGGAAGAGGGCGGGGCAGCCTAACCGGGGAGCTGTTTTTT
>NA|TRBD1|TRBV5-1|TRBJ2-7
CASSPGTGGYEQYF
TGCGCCAGCAGCCCCGGGACAGGGGGTTACGAGCAGTACTTC
>NA|NA|TRBV4-2|TRBJ1-4
CASSQEAGSNEKLFF
TGTGCCAGCAGCCAAGAAGCCGGTTCCAATGAAAAACTGTTTTTT
>NA|NA|TRBV25-1|TRBJ1-1
CASRRQNTEAFF
TGTGCCAGCAGACGTCAGAACACTGAAGCTTTCTTT
>once|TRBD1|TRBV19|TRBJ2-5
CATGQAQETQYF
TGTGCCACTGGACAGGCTCAAGAGACCCAGTACTTC
>few|TRBD1|TRBV18|TRBJ2-7
CASSPWGQGPLEQYF
TGTGCCAGCTCACCTTGGGGACAGGGCCCGTTGGAGCAGTACTTC
>NA|TRBD1|TRBV7-9|TRBJ2-7
CASSRDSSYEQYF
TGTGCCAGCAGCCGGGACAGCTCCTACGAGCAGTACTTC
>NA|NA|TRBV6-1|TRBJ1-1
CASSEWSDTEAFF
TGTGCCAGCAGTGAATGGTCGGACACTGAAGCTTTCTTT
>once|NA|TRBV5-6|TRBJ1-4
CAILTGWEEKLFF
TGTGCCATCCTTACAGGGTGGGAGGAAAAACTGTTTTTT
>NA|NA|TRBV7-2|TRBJ2-5
CASSLSPGQETQYF
TGTGCCAGCAGCTTAAGTCCGGGTCAAGAGACCCAGTACTTC
>NA|NA|TRBV27|TRBJ1-1
CASSLYPGGMSTEAFF
TGTGCCAGCAGTCTATACCCGGGCGGGATGTCGACTGAAGCTTTCTTT
>NA|TRBD2|TRBV5-1|TRBJ2-1
CASSLATSGSSYNEQFF
TGCGCCAGCAGCTTGGCGACTAGCGGGAGCTCCTACAATGAGCAGTTCTTC
>NA|NA|TRBV30|TRBJ2-5
CAWSAPLPQRDQETQYF
TGTGCCTGGAGTGCCCCCCTTCCTCAGCGGGACCAAGAGACCCAGTACTTC
>NA|NA|TRBV4-2|TRBJ2-7
CASSQEQGSYEQYF
TGTGCCAGCAGCCAAGAGCAGGGTTCCTACGAGCAGTACTTC
>NA|NA|TRBV4-3|TRBJ1-6
CASSQVLDSEYSPLHF
TGCGCCAGCAGCCAAGTCCTCGACAGCGAGTATTCACCCCTCCACTTT
>once|NA|TRBV18|TRBJ2-2
CASSPTPAGTANTGELFF
TGTGCCAGCTCACCAACGCCGGCCGGGACGGCGAACACCGGGGAGCTGTTTTTT
>NA|TRBD2|TRBV7-3|TRBJ2-1
CASTQGLAGVNEQFF
TGTGCCAGCACCCAAGGACTAGCGGGAGTCAATGAGCAGTTCTTC